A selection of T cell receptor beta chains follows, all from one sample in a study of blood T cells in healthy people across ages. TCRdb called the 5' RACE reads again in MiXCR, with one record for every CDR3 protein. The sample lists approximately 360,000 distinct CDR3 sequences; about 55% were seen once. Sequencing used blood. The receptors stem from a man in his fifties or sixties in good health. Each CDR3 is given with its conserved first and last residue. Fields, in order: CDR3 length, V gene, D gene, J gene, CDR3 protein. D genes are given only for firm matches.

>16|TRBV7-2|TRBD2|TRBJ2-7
CASSFGNSGRLAEQYF
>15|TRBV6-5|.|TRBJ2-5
CASSLQSGGGETQYF
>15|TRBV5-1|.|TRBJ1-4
CASHAGGPTNEKLFF
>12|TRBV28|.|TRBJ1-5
CASSEGLQPQHF
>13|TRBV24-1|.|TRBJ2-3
CATSDLQGDTQYF
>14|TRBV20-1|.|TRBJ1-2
CSASLGRGGYGYTF
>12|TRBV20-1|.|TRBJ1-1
CSAREGYTEAFF
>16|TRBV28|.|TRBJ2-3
CASPPGGPSFTDTQYF
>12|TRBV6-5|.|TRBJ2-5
CASSDLSETQYF
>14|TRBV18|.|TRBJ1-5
CASSPNRANQPQHF
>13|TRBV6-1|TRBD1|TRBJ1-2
CASRRDRNYGYTF
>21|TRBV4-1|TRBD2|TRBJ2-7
CASSQVPVVTSGRVDPSEQYF
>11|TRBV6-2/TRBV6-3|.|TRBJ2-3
CASSILDTQYF
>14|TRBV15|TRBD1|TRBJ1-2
CATSMGQGGYGYTF
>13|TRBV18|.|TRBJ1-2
CASSPGQPYGYTF